Presented here are 30 T cell receptor beta chains from one specimen sequenced in a study of OX40 agonist ivuxolimab in advanced cancers. The protocol was immunoSEQ multiplex PCR, while the TCRdb copy is restricted to in-frame clones and leaves out a portion. Among about 18,000 clones, 80% to 90% were seen once, and the ten largest hold 30% to 40%. Sample: CD4+ or CD8+ T cells sorted from blood, taken in a trial of the OX40 agonist ivuxolimab. The receptors stem from an adult with an advanced solid tumor such as melanoma, head and neck, liver or kidney cancer.

The rearrangement links TRBV18 to TRBJ1-4; D may be TRBD1 (6 bases). V lost 2 bases and J lost 0, with 13 bases in between. Germline CDR1 and CDR2: KGHSH and LQKENI. The CDR3 loop spans 17 amino acids. The CDR3 here is CASSPSDSSSTNEKLFF. The CDR3 DNA is TGTGCCAGCTCACCATCGGACAGCTCCTCAACTAATGAAAAACTGTTTTTT.

The chain uses TRBV2 and TRBJ2-3; 10 bases map to TRBD2. Looked up from germline, CDR1 is SNHLY and CDR2 is FYNNEI. CDR3 length equals 15 residues. The V gene end was trimmed by 5 bases and the J gene end by 4 bases; junction bases not matched to a gene: 6. CDR3 region: CASSILAGVPDTQYF. In DNA form, the CDR3 reads TGTGCCAGCAGTATTCTAGCGGGAGTACCAGATACGCAGTATTTT.

The chain recombines TRBV4-3 with TRBJ1-2; TRBD1 might be the D (6 bases). Germline V lookup: CDR1 LGHNA, CDR2 YSLEER. V lost 1 base and J lost 5, with 8 bases in between. The length of the CDR3 is 13 residues. CDR3 DNA sequence: TGCGCCAGCAGCCAAGGTCAGGGGTATGGCTACACCTTC. As protein: CASSQGQGYGYTF.

The V gene is TRBV28, the J gene TRBJ1-2, with TRBD1 identical over 8 bases. CDR3 length equals 14 residues. Trimming removed 5 bases from V and 2 bases from J; junction bases left unmatched: 4. Germline CDR1 and CDR2: MDHEN and SYDVKM. CDR3: CASSPDRANYGYTF. The CDR3 nucleotides read TGTGCCAGCAGTCCGGACAGGGCCAACTATGGCTACACCTTC.

This chain uses TRBV13 with TRBJ2-1; D gene unclear. V dropped 5 bases and J dropped 12 bases, with 17 bases sitting between them. CDR3 size: 13 residues. Germline CDR1 reads PRHDT; CDR2 reads FYEKMQ (reference sequence). Written as DNA, the CDR3 is TGTGCCAGCAGCCCCTCAACAGAGTTGGGGCAGTTCTTC. Translated: CASSPSTELGQFF.

This chain joins TRBV9 and TRBJ2-3; 12 positions agree with TRBD2. Losses at the gene ends were 3 bases for V and 8 bases for J; bases not matched to a gene: 10. This CDR3 spans 16 amino acids. CDR1 and CDR2 from the germline V gene are SGDLS and YYNGEE. Written as DNA, the CDR3 is TGTGCCAGCAGCGCTCCGGGACTAGCGGGTGGGGTTACGCAGTATTTT. Encoded protein: CASSAPGLAGGVTQYF.

The rearrangement joins TRBV4-1 to TRBJ1-1; D might be TRBD1 (5 bases). V was clipped by 3 bases and J by 7 bases, with 15 bases between them. The germline V gene encodes CDR1 MGHRA and CDR2 YSYEKL. The length of the CDR3 is 14 residues. This chain's CDR3 is CASSHAGWGDEAFF. CDR3 DNA: TGCGCCAGCAGCCATGCCGGTTGGGGGGATGAAGCTTTCTTT.

This rearrangement joins TRBV5-4 to TRBJ2-7; TRBD1 is a possible D gene (6 bases). V dropped 1 base and J dropped 7 bases, with 15 bases sitting between them. The germline V gene has CDR1 SGHNT and CDR2 YYREEE (reference sequence). This CDR3 is built from 14 residues. The CDR3 nucleotides are TGTGCCAGCAGCTTGCTGGGGGCCGAGGGGGAGCAGTACTTC. Translated: CASSLLGAEGEQYF.

V is TRBV27 and J is TRBJ2-7, with 10 bases that match TRBD2. The CDR3 is 16 amino acids. With 6 bases clipped from V and 6 bases from J, the junction kept 14 bases outside the gene matches. Germline loops: CDR1 MNHEY, CDR2 SMNVEV (reference sequence). The CDR3 nucleotides are TGTGCCAGCAGCCCTAGCGCAACGGGACTAGCGATCGAGCAGTACTTC. Translated, it gives CASSPSATGLAIEQYF.

This clone was recorded once. The V gene is TRBV27, the J gene TRBJ2-1, with 9 bases aligning to TRBD2. The CDR3 is 16 amino acids. Unmatched junction bases numbered 9, after V lost 5 bases and J lost 4 bases. The germline V gene has CDR1 MNHEY and CDR2 SMNVEV (reference sequence). CDR3 sequence: CASSPLLAGVYNEQFF. DNA for the CDR3: TGTGCCAGCAGTCCCCTGTTAGCGGGGGTTTACAATGAGCAGTTCTTC.

The chain carries TRBV27 and TRBJ2-1, with TRBD1 as a possible D gene (6 bases). The germline V and J ends were trimmed by 0 bases and 4 bases, with 10 bases remaining between them. The CDR3 extends over 15 amino acids. Germline CDR1 and CDR2: MNHEY and SMNVEV (reference sequence). Here the CDR3 DNA reads TGTGCCAGCAGTTTATCCGGGACAAGTTACAATGAGCAGTTCTTC. Protein product: CASSLSGTSYNEQFF.

V usage is TRBV29-1 and J usage is TRBJ1-3; D not resolved. Trimming stripped 4 bases from V and 0 bases from J, with 10 bases between. Per germline, CDR1 SQVTM and CDR2 ANQGSEA. The CDR3 length is 14 residues. CDR3 nucleotide sequence: TGCAGCGTTGTCCTCCTTTTCTCTGGAAACACCATATATTTT. It specifies CSVVLLFSGNTIYF.

The chain employs TRBV7-2 and TRBJ2-4, with a tentative D call TRBD2 (6 bases). V lost 5 bases to trimming and J lost 6 bases, with 11 bases between them. Germline V CDR1 and CDR2: SGHTA, FQGNSA. The CDR3 contains 13 residues. This CDR3 is CASSPGLGNIQYF. The CDR3 DNA follows: TGTGCCAGCAGCCCGGGACTCGGAAACATTCAGTACTTC.

The rearrangement joins TRBV7-6 to TRBJ2-1, with D possibly matching TRBD1 (6 bases). This CDR3 comprises 13 residues. V lost 6 bases and J 14 bases, leaving 20 bases between the germline ends. Germline V lookup: CDR1 SGHVS, CDR2 FNYEAQ. The CDR3 protein is CASRHPADSLEFF. The DNA for the CDR3 is TGTGCCAGCAGACACCCAGCGGACAGTCTTGAGTTCTTC.

In regard to this clone: Other DNA sequences in this specimen translate into the identical CDR3. This rearrangement joins TRBV5-6 to TRBJ1-3, with D tentatively TRBD1 (6 bases). V was pared by 1 base and J by 4 bases, with 9 bases between. The germline V gene has CDR1 SGHDT and CDR2 YYEEEE. The CDR3 is 14 amino acids. This CDR3 is CASSLTGFGNTIYF. The CDR3 nucleotides read TGTGCCAGCAGCTTGACAGGGTTCGGAAACACCATATATTTT.

The chain combines TRBV9 with TRBJ2-1; 11 positions agree with TRBD2. Germline-derived CDR1 and CDR2 are SGDLS and YYNGEE. The V gene end was trimmed by 4 bases and the J gene end by 2 bases; junction bases not matched to a gene: 5. The CDR3 loop spans 16 amino acids. CDR3: CASSPNSGRAYNEQFF. The CDR3 DNA sequence: TGTGCCAGCAGCCCCAATAGCGGGAGGGCCTACAATGAGCAGTTCTTC. Looking up the rest from reference TRBV9 and TRBJ2-1 gives the full variable domain: DSGVTQTPKHLITATGQRVTLRCSPRSGDLSVYWYQQSLDQGLQFLIQYYNGEERAKGNILERFSAQQFPDLHSELNLSSLELGDSALYFCASSPNSGRAYNEQFFGPGTRLTVL.

This rearrangement joins TRBV5-8 to TRBJ1-2; the D gene is possibly TRBD1 (6 bases). The germline V and J ends were trimmed by 3 bases and 2 bases, with 14 bases remaining between them. Germline-derived CDR1 and CDR2 are SGHTS and YDEGEE. This CDR3 is built from 15 residues. Written as DNA, the CDR3 is TGTGCCAGCAGCTACTACGGGACAATGAACTATGGCTACACCTTC. Translating it yields CASSYYGTMNYGYTF.

This clone was picked up one time. V is TRBV11-2 and J is TRBJ1-1; 7 nucleotides align to TRBD1. V shed 6 bases and J 0 bases; nucleotides not matched to a gene: 7. Germline lookup yields CDR1 SGHAT and CDR2 FQNNGV. The CDR3 contains 15 residues. CDR3 region: CASRKNRGLNTEAFF. CDR3 in DNA: TGTGCCAGCAGAAAAAACAGGGGTTTGAACACTGAAGCTTTCTTT.

The gene calls are TRBV28 and TRBJ2-1, with 9 positions matching TRBD1. The CDR3 has 18 amino acids. Losses at the gene ends were 4 bases for V and 1 base for J; bases not matched to a gene: 11. Germline V CDR1 and CDR2: MDHEN, SYDVKM. CDR3 sequence: CASSSPRPGQGSYNEQFF. CDR3 coding DNA: TGTGCCAGCAGTTCTCCGCGACCGGGACAGGGTTCCTACAATGAGCAGTTCTTC.

This chain links TRBV14 with TRBJ1-3; D possibly corresponds to TRBD1 (6 bases). Germline V lookup: CDR1 SGHDN, CDR2 FVKESK. There are 14 residues in the CDR3. V gave up 5 bases and J gave up 4 bases, with 12 bases separating them. CDR3 sequence (DNA): TGTGCCAGCAGCTACCAGGGGTTAGGAAACACCATATATTTT. Translation: CASSYQGLGNTIYF.

V is TRBV14 and J is TRBJ2-7; 8 bases line up with TRBD1. Per germline, CDR1 SGHDN and CDR2 FVKESK. The V gene end was trimmed by 5 bases and the J gene end by 3 bases; junction bases not matched to a gene: 9. CDR3 length equals 15 residues. DNA for the CDR3: TGTGCCAGCAGCAATACAGGGGGTGCAATCTACGAGCAGTACTTC. Its protein is CASSNTGGAIYEQYF.

This clone was counted once. The CDR3 region has the DNA TGTGCCAGCAGTCCAGGGGGCCCAGGAAACACCATATATTTT. Translated, it gives CASSPGGPGNTIYF. The rearrangement uses TRBV2 and TRBJ1-3; 8 bases are a match to TRBD1. The CDR3 length is 14 residues. Germline V gene data show CDR1 as SNHLY and CDR2 as FYNNEI. V lost 5 bases, J lost 4 bases, and 4 bases stayed unmatched.

The chain joins TRBV19 to TRBJ1-1; a possible D gene is TRBD1 (5 bases). The ends were cut back, 1 base at V and 4 bases at J, with 7 bases in the middle. In germline, CDR1 is LNHDA, CDR2 SQIVND (reference sequence). The CDR3 is 13 amino acids. CDR3 sequence reads: CASSIVRGTEAFF. In DNA form, the CDR3 reads TGTGCCAGTAGTATAGTTAGGGGCACTGAAGCTTTCTTT.

About this clone itself: The DNA is omitted, as the CDR3 cannot be located on it reliably, and the CDR3 follows TCRdb's listing. The J gene is TRBJ2-5, the V gene TRBV9. Germline V gene sequence: CDR1 SGDLS, CDR2 YYNGEE. Counting both end residues, the CDR3 totals 13 amino acids. CDR3 in amino acids: CASTSGREETQYF.

The V call is TRBV7-2, the J call TRBJ2-7, with TRBD2 matching 13 bases. V shed 4 bases, J shed 4 bases, and the junction held 4 bases outside the gene matches. Per germline, CDR1 SGHTA and CDR2 FQGNSA. This CDR3 contains 15 residues. For the CDR3, the DNA is TGTGCCAGCAGCTACGGACTAGCGGGAGCTTACGAGCAGTACTTC. As protein: CASSYGLAGAYEQYF.

This chain joins TRBV28 and TRBJ1-1, with 8 bases fitting TRBD1. The CDR3 is 16 amino acids. The germline V gene encodes CDR1 MDHEN and CDR2 SYDVKM. J lost 5 bases, V lost 5 bases, and 13 bases had no gene match. CDR3 in amino acids: CASSVQGGQGETEAFF. The CDR3 DNA reads as TGTGCCAGCAGTGTCCAGGGCGGACAGGGAGAAACTGAAGCTTTCTTT. The variable domain in full, completed from reference TRBV28 and TRBJ1-1, reads DVKVTQSSRYLVKRTGEKVFLECVQDMDHENMFWYRQDPGLGLRLIYFSYDVKMKEKGDIPEGYSVSREKKERFSLILESASTNQTSMYLCASSVQGGQGETEAFFGQGTRLTVV.

This clone was counted a single time. The chain uses TRBV6-4 and TRBJ2-1; 12 bases fit TRBD2. CDR3 length: 15 residues. Unmatched junction bases numbered 7, after V lost 6 bases and J lost 7 bases. In germline, CDR1 is MRHNA, CDR2 SNTAGT. CDR3 in DNA: TGTGCCAGCAGCCCCGGACTAGCGGGATTAAATGAGCAGTTCTTC. It translates to CASSPGLAGLNEQFF.

DNA of the CDR3: TGTGCCAGCAGTGAGGGACCGGGGGCCTCGTCGCTCAATGAGCAGTTCTTC. Protein sequence: CASSEGPGASSLNEQFF. V usage is TRBV2 and J usage is TRBJ2-1; D may correspond to TRBD1 or TRBD2 (6 bases each). Germline CDR1 and CDR2: SNHLY and FYNNEI. V lost 3 bases and J lost 6, with 21 bases in between. The CDR3 has 17 residues.

This chain links TRBV27 with TRBJ1-2; TRBD1 matches at 11 bases. Germline values: CDR1 MNHEY, CDR2 SMNVEV (reference sequence). V dropped 3 bases and J dropped 4; count of bases not matched to a gene: 1. The CDR3 covers 14 residues. Here the CDR3 reads CASSLDRGLYGYTF. In DNA form, the CDR3 reads TGTGCCAGCAGTTTGGACAGGGGGCTCTATGGCTACACCTTC.

The CDR3 loop is CASSEPNRDYEQYF. CDR3 nucleotide sequence: TGTGCCAGCAGTGAACCTAACAGGGACTACGAGCAGTACTTC. This chain links TRBV25-1 with TRBJ2-7; perhaps TRBD1 as D (6 bases). Germline V lookup: CDR1 MGHDK, CDR2 SYGVNS. The CDR3 length is 14 residues. Between the trimmed V and J ends, which lost 2 bases and 3 bases, there was a span of 11 bases.